This T cell receptor (beta chain) was obtained from a study of blood T cell repertoires in COVID-19. The wider study: Sources were T cells, B-cell-depleted T cells, or PBMCs; the material itself was cDNA or gDNA.

Allocation to cohorts depended on clinical history reported by the participants. A PCR-confirmed or clinician-diagnosed COVID-19 case had contacted exposed participants within 2 weeks of entry. Assay: immunoSEQ multiplex PCR; the TCRdb copy retains only in-frame clones and omits some. The data show around 320,000 clones, roughly 90% seen once. The CDR3 has 14 amino acids. J was trimmed by 5 bases and V by 5 bases; bases with no gene match: 6. The germline V gene has CDR1 LNHDA and CDR2 SQIVND (reference sequence). The V gene is TRBV19, the J gene TRBJ2-5; TRBD2 agrees at 9 bases. Sequencing input: PBMCs or T cells enriched from blood (not recorded which). The receptor was derived from a woman aged 45-59 years who had been exposed to COVID-19. CDR3 region: CASSRGGAGETQYF. The CDR3 DNA reads as TGTGCCAGTAGTCGCGGGGGGGCAGGGGAGACCCAGTACTTC.